A single sample is the source of the 18 T cell receptor beta chains below, sequenced in a study of T cells in Graves' hyperthyroidism and ophthalmopathy. Amplification of TCR beta CDR3 regions was performed using RNA transcripts as template. Using the HTBI primer set, a first-round RT-PCR was run on the TCR CDR3. TCRdb used MiXCR to reprocess the multiplex PCR reads, holding one entry per CDR3 protein. This sample has some 460,000 distinct CDR3 sequences, with around a sixth found just once. Sequencing was carried out using blood. The receptors here all came from a woman aged 18-30 years with Graves' hyperthyroidism.

The chain has TRBV6-5 and TRBJ2-4, with D possibly matching TRBD2 (7 bases). The germline V gene has CDR1 MNHEY and CDR2 SVGAGI. The CDR3 is 16 amino acids. V lost 0 bases, J lost 5 bases, and 14 bases lay in between. CDR3: CASSYSGGGFENIQYF. The CDR3 DNA reads TGTGCCAGCAGTTACTCGGGAGGGGGGTTCGAAAACATTCAGTACTTC.

This chain links TRBV6-9 with TRBJ2-7; no definite D call. Germline values: CDR1 MNHGY, CDR2 SVAAGI. This CDR3 is 15 amino acids long. V lost 3 bases, J lost 2 bases, and 14 bases lay in between. The DNA of the CDR3 is TGTGCCAGCAGTTACGGGTCAATCCCCCCCTACGAGCAGTACTTC. This sequence encodes CASSYGSIPPYEQYF.

This clonotype was detected a few times. The V gene is TRBV27, the J gene TRBJ2-1, with 9 bases aligning to TRBD2. The germline gives CDR1 MNHEY, CDR2 SMNVEV (reference sequence). The CDR3 has 16 residues. Unmatched junction bases numbered 7, after V lost 4 bases and J lost 3 bases. CDR3 sequence reads: CASSSALAGLYNEQFF. CDR3 DNA sequence: TGTGCCAGCAGTTCCGCGCTAGCGGGACTCTACAATGAGCAGTTCTTC.

This clonotype has at least ten counts. The rearrangement links TRBV5-5 to TRBJ1-2; 7 bases line up with TRBD1. Germline V gene sequence: CDR1 SGHKS, CDR2 YYEKEE (reference sequence). V lost 4 bases and J lost 4; bases outside the gene matches: 16. The CDR3 is 17 amino acids. The CDR3 bases are TGTGCCAGCAGCCTGGCGGGGACTCAACAGGGGACCTATGGCTACACCTTC. It translates to CASSLAGTQQGTYGYTF. Full variable domain (remainder filled in from reference TRBV5-5 and TRBJ1-2): DAGVTQSPTHLIKTRGQQVTLRCSPISGHKSVSWYQQVLGQGPQFIFQYYEKEERGRGNFPDRFSARQFPNYSSELNVNALLLGDSALYLCASSLAGTQQGTYGYTFGSGTRLTVV.

About this clonotype itself: This may come from a read error, since a much larger clone is one base off. The chain couples TRBV5-1 to TRBJ2-3; D ambiguous. Trimming shortened V by 6 bases and J by 0 bases, and 17 bases separated the two germline ends. Germline V CDR1 and CDR2: SGHRS, YFSETQ. The CDR3 is made up of 16 amino acids. CDR3 DNA: TGCGCCAGCAACATAGATTTTTCTGACAGCACAGATACGCAGTATTTT. It specifies CASNIDFSDSTDTQYF.

This clonotype turned up a few times. This chain uses TRBV12-3 or TRBV12-4 with TRBJ1-1, with D maybe TRBD1 (6 bases). V lost 3 bases and J lost 6, with 14 bases in between. CDR3 size: 14 residues. The CDR3 sequence is CASSFYTGNAEAFF. CDR3 sequence (DNA): TGTGCCAGCAGTTTTTACACAGGGAATGCTGAAGCTTTCTTT.

This clonotype has a count of ten or more. The chain links TRBV7-2 to TRBJ1-1, with D unresolved. V was cut by 1 base and J by 4 bases, with 13 bases left in between. The germline V gene encodes CDR1 SGHTA and CDR2 FQGNSA. This CDR3 spans 15 amino acids. The CDR3: CASSLVSWGGTEAFF. The CDR3 region has the DNA TGTGCCAGCAGCTTAGTTTCTTGGGGTGGCACTGAAGCTTTCTTT.

This clonotype came up many times. The V call is TRBV27, the J call TRBJ1-2; D is unresolved. With 1 base removed from V and 4 bases from J, the gap between germline ends came to 13 bases. Germline lookup yields CDR1 MNHEY and CDR2 SMNVEV (reference sequence). This CDR3 is built from 15 residues. The CDR3 DNA sequence: TGTGCCAGCAGTTTATTAGGAAATCACGGCTATGGCTACACCTTC. Translation: CASSLLGNHGYGYTF.

The table lists this clonotype with many counts. The chain couples TRBV5-1 to TRBJ2-5; 7 bases are shared with TRBD1. Germline lookup yields CDR1 SGHRS and CDR2 YFSETQ. This CDR3 comprises 13 residues. Trimming at V came to 6 bases and at J to 5 bases, leaving 7 bases not matched to a gene. This chain's CDR3 is CASTQQGQETQYF. The CDR3, as DNA: TGCGCCAGCACCCAACAGGGGCAGGAGACCCAGTACTTC.

This clonotype was counted at least ten times. The chain couples TRBV27 to TRBJ2-7, with TRBD2 identical over 14 bases. This CDR3 spans 15 amino acids. V lost 5 bases, J lost 2 bases, and 2 bases stayed unmatched. CDR1 and CDR2 from the germline V gene are MNHEY and SMNVEV (reference sequence). Here the CDR3 DNA reads TGTGCCAGCAGTAAGGGACTAGCGGGGGCCTACGAGCAGTACTTC. Translating it yields CASSKGLAGAYEQYF.

The CDR3 DNA reads as TGTGCCAGCACCGGGACAGCTCTAGCCAAAAACATTCAGTACTTC. Translation: CASTGTALAKNIQYF. The chain recombines TRBV2 with TRBJ2-4, with 7 bases that match TRBD1. Per the germline V gene, CDR1 is SNHLY and CDR2 is FYNNEI. The CDR3 spans 15 residues. After removal of 7 bases from V and 0 bases from J, the junction contained 6 bases not matched to a gene. The whole variable domain, filled in from reference TRBV2 and TRBJ2-4, reads EPEVTQTPSHQVTQMGQEVILRCVPISNHLYFYWYRQILGQKVEFLVSFYNNEISEKSEIFDDQFSVERPDGSNFTLKIRSTKLEDSAMYFCASTGTALAKNIQYFGAGTRLSVL.

This clonotype was detected only once. One end of the junction does not line up with germline, which may come from a read error. This rearrangement joins TRBV29-1 to TRBJ2-1; 12 nucleotides align to TRBD2. Germline-derived CDR1 and CDR2 are SQVTM and ANQGSEA. The CDR3 runs 17 residues. In DNA, the CDR3 is TGCAGCGTTGTATCCTTTCTGACTAGCGGGAGAAGCGATGAGCGGTTCTTC. Protein product: CSVVSFLTSGRSDERFF.

This clonotype was seen more than once but under ten times. This chain connects TRBV10-3 to TRBJ1-2; no clear D. This CDR3 spans 13 amino acids. The V gene's germline CDR1 is ENHRY and CDR2 SYGVKD. V was pared by 10 bases and J by 1 base, with 13 bases between. CDR3 residues: CATTGDDNYGYTF. Written as DNA, the CDR3 is TGTGCCACGACCGGGGATGATAACTATGGCTACACCTTC.

This clonotype came up many times. The rearrangement joins TRBV3-1 to TRBJ2-1, with D possibly being TRBD2 (6 bases). CDR1 LGHDT and CDR2 YNNKEL come from the germline V gene (reference sequence). The V end lost 1 base, the J end lost 6 bases, and 19 bases lay between the germline ends. The CDR3 length is 17 residues. CDR3 sequence: CASSQAWGEIPVNEQFF. In DNA, the CDR3 is TGTGCCAGCAGCCAAGCTTGGGGGGAAATTCCCGTCAATGAGCAGTTCTTC.

A few counts support this clonotype. The CDR3 region is CASSVGSGRVYEQFF. The CDR3 DNA reads as TGTGCCAGCAGTGTAGGTAGCGGGAGGGTCTATGAGCAGTTCTTC. The chain recombines TRBV6-2 or TRBV6-3 with TRBJ2-1; 11 bases are a match to TRBD2. V lost 5 bases and J lost 8; bases outside the gene matches: 8. This CDR3 has 15 amino acids. From germline, CDR1 is MNHEY and CDR2 SVGEGT.

The chain joins TRBV27 to TRBJ2-1; 9 bases are a match to TRBD1. The junction had 13 bases not matched to a gene; V was cut back by 3 bases and J by 1 base. CDR1 is MNHEY and CDR2 is SMNVEV in the germline V gene (reference sequence). CDR3 length: 19 residues. This CDR3 is CASSFLGWRTGESYNEQFF. As DNA, the CDR3 is TGTGCCAGCAGTTTCTTAGGCTGGCGGACAGGGGAGTCCTACAATGAGCAGTTCTTC.

The rearrangement uses TRBV7-2 and TRBJ2-7; D not resolved. Germline V gene lookup returns CDR1 SGHTA and CDR2 FQGNSA. The CDR3 is 13 residues long. The V gene lost 1 base and the J gene lost 3 bases, with 7 bases spanning the gap. CDR3 coding DNA: TGTGCCAGCAGCTTAGTGCAGAACTACGAGCAGTACTTC. It specifies CASSLVQNYEQYF.

This clonotype was picked up a small number of times. This chain joins TRBV12-3 or TRBV12-4 and TRBJ1-5, with 9 bases identical to TRBD1. V was pared by 8 bases and J by 6 bases, with 8 bases of the junction left unmatched. There are 14 residues in the CDR3. The CDR3 nucleotides are TGTGCCAGCTATGGGACAGGGACCGGTCAGCCCCAGCATTTT. This codes for CASYGTGTGQPQHF.